These T cell receptor beta chains were read from a single sample in a study of cytomegalovirus exposure and HLA in healthy donors. The assay was immunoSEQ multiplex PCR, and TCRdb's table has in-frame clones only and misses some. The sample carries roughly 120,000 clones, about 80% recorded once. The sequencing sample was made of PBMCs. Every receptor here comes from a female donor in good health and CMV-seropositive. The CDR3 runs from the conserved cysteine through the conserved F or W. The D gene is left open where the match is weak. Some rows have no size entry. The others give once, few or many, or a class for an expanded clone.

J gene	V gene	D gene	clone size	CDR3 protein	CDR3 DNA
TRBJ1-1	TRBV2	NA	NA	CASSTRDKNTEAFF	TGTGCCAGCAGTACCCGGGATAAGAACACTGAAGCTTTCTTT
TRBJ2-3	TRBV9	TRBD2	NA	CASSAQAGGHQDTQYF	TGTGCCAGCAGCGCCCAGGCGGGGGGGCATCAAGATACGCAGTATTTT
TRBJ2-5	TRBV11-2	TRBD2	NA	CASSSTSGGAVPKETQYF	TGTGCCAGCAGCTCGACTAGCGGGGGGGCCGTCCCTAAAGAGACCCAGTACTTC
TRBJ1-1	TRBV7-8	TRBD1	once	CASSPYRTGIYMNTEAFF	TGTGCCAGCAGCCCTTACCGGACAGGGATTTACATGAACACTGAAGCTTTCTTT
TRBJ2-5	TRBV9	TRBD2	NA	CASSPTSSGGFQETQYF	TGTGCCAGCAGCCCAACGTCTAGCGGGGGTTTCCAAGAGACCCAGTACTTC
TRBJ2-1	TRBV29-1	NA	NA	CSVSQRGFYNEQFF	TGCAGCGTTAGTCAGAGGGGGTTCTACAATGAGCAGTTCTTC
TRBJ1-2	TRBV10-2	NA	NA	CASSYSPDYGYTF	TGCGCCAGCAGTTACTCGCCTGACTATGGCTACACCTTC
TRBJ1-2	TRBV7-2	NA	NA	CASSLLGSNYGYTF	TGTGCCAGCAGCTTATTGGGCAGTAACTATGGCTACACCTTC
TRBJ1-2	TRBV19	NA	NA	CASSMAGTIYGYTF	TGTGCCAGTAGTATGGCTGGGACAATCTATGGCTACACCTTC
TRBJ1-2	TRBV9	NA	NA	CASSVAPTSASSENYYGYTF	TGTGCCAGCAGCGTAGCTCCCACAAGCGCTTCGTCGGAGAACTACTATGGCTACACCTTC
TRBJ2-5	TRBV7-2	NA	few	CASSATREETQYF	TGTGCCAGCAGTGCCACCCGCGAGGAGACCCAGTACTTC
TRBJ1-6	TRBV28	NA	NA	CASKQQVDSPLHF	TGTGCCAGCAAACAACAGGTAGATTCACCCCTCCACTTT
TRBJ2-1	TRBV5-4	NA	NA	CASSPRNSGYNEQFF	TGTGCCAGCAGCCCCCGTAATAGCGGCTACAATGAGCAGTTCTTC
TRBJ1-6	TRBV7-9	NA	NA	CASSQTAGSPLHF	TGTGCCAGCAGCCAAACCGCGGGGTCACCCCTCCACTTT
TRBJ2-2	TRBV6-5	NA	NA	CASKAPRAGTGELFF	TGTGCCAGCAAAGCGCCGCGGGCGGGAACCGGGGAGCTGTTTTTT
TRBJ1-1	TRBV6-6	NA	NA	CASSRGGTEAFF	TGTGCCAGCAGTCGTGGAGGCACTGAAGCTTTCTTT
TRBJ2-3	TRBV5-6	NA	NA	CASSLLPGGSTDTQYF	TGTGCCAGCAGCTTGTTACCTGGGGGGTCGACAGATACGCAGTATTTT
TRBJ2-2	TRBV25-1	TRBD1	NA	CASSPRPGQGLIGELFF	TGTGCCAGCAGCCCTCGACCGGGACAGGGATTGATCGGGGAGCTGTTTTTT
TRBJ2-2	TRBV19	TRBD2	NA	CASSISSGGTNTGELFF	TGTGCCAGTAGTATATCTAGCGGGGGGACGAACACCGGGGAGCTGTTTTTT
TRBJ2-1	TRBV27	TRBD2	NA	CASRGLAGHNEQFF	TGTGCCAGCAGAGGGCTAGCGGGGCACAATGAGCAGTTCTTC
TRBJ2-2	TRBV9	TRBD1	NA	CASSATTGDTGELFF	TGTGCCAGCAGCGCAACGACAGGGGACACCGGGGAGCTGTTTTTT
TRBJ1-1	TRBV6-6	NA	NA	CASSRSYTEAFF	TGTGCCAGCAGTAGGAGCTACACTGAAGCTTTCTTT
TRBJ1-5	TRBV19	NA	NA	CASSIVAGSNQPQHF	TGTGCCAGTAGTATAGTGGCGGGTAGCAATCAGCCCCAGCATTTT
TRBJ2-6	TRBV10-3	NA	few	CAIGLSGANVLTF	TGTGCCATCGGGCTCTCTGGGGCCAACGTCCTGACTTTC
TRBJ2-3	TRBV7-9	NA	NA	CASSLALGTDTQYF	TGTGCCAGCAGCTTAGCTCTAGGCACAGATACGCAGTATTTT
TRBJ1-2	TRBV7-6	NA	NA	CASSLDGFYGYTF	TGTGCCAGCAGCTTAGACGGGTTCTATGGCTACACCTTC
TRBJ1-1	TRBV18	NA	NA	CASSPYRAGNTEAFF	TGTGCCAGCTCCCCGTACAGGGCCGGGAACACTGAAGCTTTCTTT
TRBJ1-1	TRBV4-1	NA	NA	CASSQARGRGFVNTEAFF	TGCGCCAGCAGCCAAGCCCGAGGACGGGGATTCGTGAACACTGAAGCTTTCTTT
TRBJ1-6	TRBV5-4	TRBD1	NA	CASSSGQESSYNSPLHF	TGTGCCAGCAGCTCCGGACAGGAGAGCTCCTATAATTCACCCCTCCACTTT
TRBJ1-2	TRBV30	NA	few	CALRLPHRGFIGYTF	TGTGCCCTAAGGCTACCTCATAGGGGGTTTATTGGCTACACCTTC
TRBJ2-3	TRBV4-3	NA	few	CASSPRSGTDTQYF	TGCGCCAGCAGCCCCCGGTCGGGCACAGATACGCAGTATTTT
TRBJ2-3	TRBV29-1	NA	NA	CSTSAVVTDTQYF	TGCAGCACCAGCGCTGTTGTCACAGATACGCAGTATTTT
TRBJ2-3	TRBV5-8	TRBD1	NA	CASSRQGRVSADTQYF	TGTGCCAGCTCCAGACAGGGGCGGGTTTCGGCAGATACGCAGTATTTT
TRBJ2-1	TRBV18	NA	NA	CASSKGTDNEQFF	TGTGCCAGCTCAAAAGGGACTGACAATGAGCAGTTCTTC
TRBJ1-4	TRBV27	TRBD1	NA	CASSLRGLSEKLFF	TGTGCCAGCAGCCTCAGGGGGTTGAGTGAAAAACTGTTTTTT
TRBJ2-3	TRBV9	NA	NA	CASSATSARGGDTQYF	TGTGCCAGCAGCGCCACATCAGCTAGGGGTGGAGATACGCAGTATTTT
TRBJ2-3	TRBV6-1	TRBD1	few	CASTRDRGDTQYF	TGTGCCAGCACCAGGGACAGGGGAGATACGCAGTATTTT
TRBJ1-3	TRBV19	NA	NA	CASSTGNGNTIYF	TGTGCCAGTAGTACGGGGAATGGAAACACCATATATTTT
TRBJ1-5	TRBV27	NA	NA	CASSLSIHQPQHF	TGTGCCAGCAGTTTATCCATCCATCAGCCCCAGCATTTT
TRBJ1-6	TRBV5-4	NA	few	CASSAQGGSLHF	TGTGCCAGCAGCGCCCAGGGAGGGTCCCTCCACTTT
TRBJ2-3	TRBV18	NA	NA	CASSTSSTDTQYF	TGTGCCAGCTCAACATCTAGCACAGATACGCAGTATTTT
TRBJ1-1	TRBV2	TRBD1	NA	CASRVIGQGVNTEAFF	TGTGCCAGCAGGGTAATTGGACAGGGCGTAAACACTGAAGCTTTCTTT
TRBJ1-2	TRBV10-3	TRBD1	NA	CAISATGQGRDGYTF	TGTGCCATCAGTGCAACGGGACAGGGGAGGGATGGCTACACCTTC
TRBJ1-4	TRBV5-1	NA	few	CASSFGQAGVEKLFF	TGCGCCAGCAGCTTTGGACAAGCGGGGGTTGAAAAACTGTTTTTT
TRBJ2-7	TRBV5-4	NA	few	CASSNWGLYEQYF	TGTGCCAGCAGCAATTGGGGGCTTTACGAGCAGTACTTC
TRBJ2-5	TRBV28	TRBD2	NA	CASRGESGQYF	TGTGCCAGCCGGGGGGAATCCGGGCAGTACTTC
TRBJ1-1	TRBV7-2	NA	NA	CASSLVSRLEAFF	TGTGCCAGCAGCTTAGTGTCCAGGCTTGAAGCTTTCTTT
TRBJ2-3	TRBV7-8	TRBD2	few	CASSPTFGGGTDTQYF	TGTGCCAGCAGCCCGACGTTCGGGGGGGGCACAGATACGCAGTATTTT
TRBJ2-3	TRBV6-1	NA	few	CASSRQGLHVDTQYF	TGTGCCAGCTCGCGACAGGGACTCCATGTAGATACGCAGTATTTT
TRBJ2-5	TRBV6-6	NA	NA	CATSAGEVRGETQYF	TGTGCCACTTCGGCAGGGGAAGTCAGGGGAGAGACCCAGTACTTC